These 10 T cell receptor beta chains share one sample of origin, sequenced in a study of technical replicates of blood from four donors. The method was immunoSEQ multiplex PCR; TCRdb's version includes in-frame clones alone and lacks a portion of them. The sample holds tens of thousands of clones, 95% to 96% seen once. Input material: T cells isolated from PBMCs. The receptors here all came from a human donor in good health.

The genes are TRBV6-1 and TRBJ2-2, with D unclear. Per germline, CDR1 MNHNS and CDR2 SASEGT. CDR3 length: 13 amino acids. The V end lost 5 bases, the J end lost 5 bases, and 9 bases lay between the germline ends. The CDR3 loop reads CASSMVETGELFF. CDR3 sequence (DNA): TGTGCCAGCAGTATGGTCGAGACCGGGGAGCTGTTTTTT.

V is TRBV11-2 and J is TRBJ2-1, with TRBD2 identical over 7 bases. The junction had 12 bases not matched to a gene; V was cut back by 3 bases and J by 4 bases. The CDR3 sequence is 17 residues long. Germline V gene data show CDR1 as SGHAT and CDR2 as FQNNGV. CDR3 nucleotides: TGTGCCAGCAGCTTGGAACGTAATAGCGGGCGATACAATGAGCAGTTCTTC. It is translated as CASSLERNSGRYNEQFF.

The count of this clone is one. The rearrangement uses TRBV4-2 and TRBJ1-2; possibly TRBD1 for D (6 bases). The V gene lost 1 base and the J gene lost 4 bases, with 10 bases spanning the gap. Germline-derived CDR1 and CDR2 are LGHNA and YNFKEQ. This CDR3 has 14 amino acids. The CDR3 region is CASSQAGASYGYTF. In DNA, the CDR3 is TGTGCCAGCAGCCAAGCAGGGGCCAGCTATGGCTACACCTTC.

The genes are TRBV14 and TRBJ2-3, with D possibly TRBD2 on 6 matching bases. Germline CDR1 is SGHDN and CDR2 is FVKESK. The CDR3 is 14 residues long. The V end lost 4 bases, the J end lost 5 bases, and 13 bases lay between the germline ends. CDR3 amino acids: CASSPPGVGDTQYF. The CDR3 DNA sequence: TGTGCCAGCAGCCCCCCGGGAGTAGGAGATACGCAGTATTTT.

The chain employs TRBV14 and TRBJ1-5; perhaps TRBD1 as D (6 bases). Germline values: CDR1 SGHDN, CDR2 FVKESK. The CDR3 sequence is 18 residues long. V lost 4 bases to trimming and J lost 0 bases, with 19 bases between them. CDR3 nucleotides: TGTGCCAGCAGCCGAGAGGAGGAGCAGGGGCATAGCAATCAGCCCCAGCATTTT. Translated, it gives CASSREEEQGHSNQPQHF.

The chain has TRBV7-3 and TRBJ2-3, with no clear D. Trimming left V 5 bases short and J 4 bases short, with 13 bases between. This CDR3 is built from 14 residues. Germline loops: CDR1 SGHTA, CDR2 FQGTGA. CDR3 sequence reads: CASSAGGWSDTQYF. DNA for the CDR3: TGTGCCAGCAGCGCAGGTGGCTGGTCAGATACGCAGTATTTT.

This clone came up once. One junction end disagrees with the germline gene, perhaps due to a read error. The V gene is TRBV6-4, the J gene TRBJ2-3, with 11 bases identical to TRBD2. There are 18 residues in the CDR3. Per germline, CDR1 MRHNA and CDR2 SNTAGT. CDR3: CASSDSLAGGPITATQYF. CDR3 in DNA: TGTGCCAGCAGTGACTCGCTAGCGGGAGGCCCGATTACAGCTACGCAGTATTTT.

This clone was picked up one time. The chain has TRBV19 and TRBJ2-5; a weak D match, TRBD1 (8 bases). V was shortened by 2 bases and J by 3 bases, with 16 bases between the two germline ends. Germline loops: CDR1 LNHDA, CDR2 SQIVND (reference sequence). The length of the CDR3 is 16 residues. CDR3 sequence: CASSISYRGGEETQYF. In nucleotides, the CDR3 is TGTGCCAGTAGTATATCATACAGGGGGGGGGAAGAGACCCAGTACTTC. Supplemented by reference TRBV19 and TRBJ2-5, the full variable domain reads DGGITQSPKYLFRKEGQNVTLSCEQNLNHDAMYWYRQDPGQGLRLIYYSQIVNDFQKGDIAEGYSVSREKKESFPLTVTSAQKNPTAFYLCASSISYRGGEETQYFGPGTRLLVL.

The chain links TRBV6-1 to TRBJ1-1; TRBD1 matches at 9 bases. The ends lost 4 bases at V and 3 bases at J; junction bases unmatched: 0. CDR3 length: 13 amino acids. Germline CDR1 is MNHNS and CDR2 is SASEGT. CDR3 in DNA: TGTGCCAGCAGTGGGACAGGGGACACTGAAGCTTTCTTT. It encodes CASSGTGDTEAFF.

The chain employs TRBV29-1 and TRBJ1-2; TRBD1 matches 8 bases. Trimming cost V 3 bases and J 3 bases; bases outside gene matches: 3. CDR1 SQVTM and CDR2 ANQGSEA come from the germline V gene. This CDR3 has 13 residues. CDR3 in amino acids: CSVEDREHYGYTF. In DNA, the CDR3 is TGCAGCGTTGAGGACAGGGAACACTATGGCTACACCTTC. The whole variable domain, remainder taken from reference TRBV29-1 and TRBJ1-2, is SAVISQKPSRDICQRGTSLTIQCQVDSQVTMMFWYRQQPGQSLTLIATANQGSEATYESGFVIDKFPISRPNLTFSTLTVSNMSPEDSSIYLCSVEDREHYGYTFGSGTRLTVV.